This is a list of T cell receptor beta chains from one sample in a study of blood T cell repertoires in COVID-19. Measured with immunoSEQ multiplex PCR; TCRdb has only the in-frame clones, and not every one. The table records about 220,000 clones, around four fifths of them present only once. The sample was peripheral blood. These receptors all come from a woman aged 55 to 70 who had recovered from COVID-19. CDR3s include the opening cysteine and the closing phenylalanine or tryptophan. D genes are given only for firm matches. Expanded clones get a size class; other rows say once, few or many, or leave the size out.

clone size,V gene,D gene,J gene,CDR3 protein,CDR3 DNA
once,TRBV7-2,-,TRBJ2-3,CASRQAGNTDTQYF,TGTGCCAGTCGACAGGCCGGTAACACAGATACGCAGTATTTT
-,TRBV3-1/TRBV3-2,TRBD1,TRBJ1-2,CASSLGTGGFGYTF,TGTGCCAGCAGCTTAGGGACAGGGGGATTCGGCTACACCTTC
-,TRBV5-1,TRBD1,TRBJ2-1,CASSTGQGSYNEQFF,TGCGCCAGCAGCACCGGACAGGGCTCCTACAATGAGCAGTTCTTC
-,TRBV5-1,TRBD1,TRBJ1-1,CASSPGQGDWNTEAFF,TGCGCCAGCAGCCCGGGACAGGGGGATTGGAACACTGAAGCTTTCTTT
-,TRBV2,TRBD2,TRBJ2-1,CASRGGGYNEQFF,TGTGCCAGCAGGGGCGGGGGTTACAATGAGCAGTTCTTC
-,TRBV15,-,TRBJ1-2,CATSRDPRSGRAYGYTF,TGTGCCACCAGCAGAGACCCCAGATCGGGAAGGGCGTATGGCTACACCTTC
-,TRBV11-2,TRBD2,TRBJ2-7,CASTQASGAYEQYF,TGTGCCAGCACCCAGGCTAGCGGGGCATACGAGCAGTACTTC
-,TRBV12-5,TRBD1,TRBJ1-4,CASGLHRDRGNEKLFF,TGTGCTAGTGGTTTGCACCGGGACAGGGGTAATGAAAAACTGTTTTTT
-,TRBV12-5,-,TRBJ1-1,CASGFGGDTEAFF,TGTGCTAGTGGTTTCGGAGGGGACACTGAAGCTTTCTTT
once,TRBV10-3,TRBD2,TRBJ2-5,CAISEWTSGQETQYF,TGTGCCATCAGTGAGTGGACTAGCGGACAAGAGACCCAGTACTTC
-,TRBV10-3,-,TRBJ2-5,CANGTPGRQETQYF,TGTGCCAACGGGACTCCGGGCAGGCAAGAGACCCAGTACTTC
-,TRBV6-6,TRBD1,TRBJ2-7,CASRLGQEDHEQYF,TGTGCCAGCAGACTCGGACAGGAGGACCACGAGCAGTACTTC
-,TRBV6-5,-,TRBJ2-2,CASIDGTSNTGELFF,TGTGCCAGCATCGACGGGACATCCAACACCGGGGAGCTGTTTTTT
-,TRBV18,TRBD1,TRBJ1-2,CASSPPRQGAFGNYGYTF,TGTGCCAGCTCACCACCAAGACAGGGGGCCTTCGGTAACTATGGCTACACCTTC
-,TRBV2,TRBD2,TRBJ2-1,CASSEEGTSGTYNEQFF,TGTGCCAGCAGTGAAGAAGGGACTAGCGGGACCTACAATGAGCAGTTCTTC
-,TRBV3-1/TRBV3-2,-,TRBJ2-1,CASTQGFPGNEQFF,TGTGCCAGCACACAGGGTTTTCCTGGCAATGAGCAGTTCTTC
-,TRBV7-8,-,TRBJ2-7,CASSLAPAYEQYF,TGTGCCAGCAGCTTAGCTCCCGCCTACGAGCAGTACTTC
-,TRBV19,-,TRBJ1-4,CASSPTVLNEKLFF,TGTGCCAGTAGTCCCACAGTGCTGAATGAAAAACTGTTTTTT